This T cell receptor beta chain was recorded in a study of technical replicates of blood from several donors. Germline V CDR1 and CDR2: WSHSY, SAAADI. The CDR3 length is 12 residues. Trimming removed 4 bases from V and 6 bases from J, with 10 bases in between. The protocol was immunoSEQ multiplex PCR, while the TCRdb copy is restricted to in-frame clones and leaves out a portion. The sample comprises some 78,000 clones, 93% of which are singletons, and approximately 0.45% rests with the top ten. The chain combines TRBV10-2 with TRBJ2-7, with TRBD1 as a possible D gene (6 bases). This sequence originates from a human donor in good health. The source material was T cells isolated from PBMCs. Here the CDR3 DNA reads TGCGCCAGCAGTGCCTGGGACATCGAGCAGTACTTC. This sequence encodes CASSAWDIEQYF.